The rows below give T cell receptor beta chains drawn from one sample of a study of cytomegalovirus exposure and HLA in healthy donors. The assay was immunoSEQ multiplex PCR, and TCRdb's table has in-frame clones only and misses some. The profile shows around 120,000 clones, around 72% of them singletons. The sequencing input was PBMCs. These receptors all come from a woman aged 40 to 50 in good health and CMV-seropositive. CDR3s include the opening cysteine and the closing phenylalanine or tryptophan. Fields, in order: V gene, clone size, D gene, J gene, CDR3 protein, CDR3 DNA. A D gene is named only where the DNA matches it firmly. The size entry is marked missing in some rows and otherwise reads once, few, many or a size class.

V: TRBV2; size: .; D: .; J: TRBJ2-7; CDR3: CASRPGQKNYEQYF; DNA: TGTGCCAGCAGACCTGGACAGAAAAACTACGAGCAGTACTTC
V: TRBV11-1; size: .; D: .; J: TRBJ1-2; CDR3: CASSHETGPGGGYTF; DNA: TGTGCCAGCAGCCATGAGACCGGGCCCGGAGGGGGCTACACCTTC
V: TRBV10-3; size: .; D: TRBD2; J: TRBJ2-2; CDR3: CAISDSGGAPNTGKLFF; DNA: TGTGCCATCAGTGATTCCGGGGGGGCGCCGAACACCGGCAAGCTGTTTTTT
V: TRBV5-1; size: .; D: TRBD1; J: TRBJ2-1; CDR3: CASSFWTGRINEQFF; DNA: TGCGCCAGCAGCTTCTGGACAGGGAGAATCAATGAGCAGTTCTTC
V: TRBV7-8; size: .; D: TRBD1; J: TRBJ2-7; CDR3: CASSSEGGQGSYEQYF; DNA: TGTGCCAGCAGCTCGGAGGGAGGACAGGGATCCTACGAGCAGTACTTC
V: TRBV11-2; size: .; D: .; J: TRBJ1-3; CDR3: CASSVIAGNTIYF; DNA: TGTGCCAGCAGCGTCATAGCTGGAAACACCATATATTTT
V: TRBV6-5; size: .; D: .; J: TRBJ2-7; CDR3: CASSYKYSFYEQYF; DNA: TGTGCCAGCAGTTATAAGTACAGCTTCTACGAGCAGTACTTC
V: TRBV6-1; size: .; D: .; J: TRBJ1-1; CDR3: CASSEVGAGIEAFF; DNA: TGTGCCAGCAGTGAAGTCGGAGCAGGGATTGAAGCTTTCTTT
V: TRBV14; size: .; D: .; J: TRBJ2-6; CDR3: CASSPRGTGANVLTF; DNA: TGTGCCAGCAGCCCCCGGGGGACTGGGGCCAACGTCCTGACTTTC
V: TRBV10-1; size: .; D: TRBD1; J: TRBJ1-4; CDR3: CASSGDRGNEKLFF; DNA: TGCGCCAGCAGTGGGGACAGGGGTAATGAAAAACTGTTTTTT
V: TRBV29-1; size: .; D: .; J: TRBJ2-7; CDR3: CSVEDERSPRGEQYF; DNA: TGCAGCGTTGAAGACGAGCGGAGCCCCCGGGGAGAGCAGTACTTC
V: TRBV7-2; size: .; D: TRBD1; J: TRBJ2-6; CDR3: CASSSRSRDRVRGANVLTF; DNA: TGTGCCAGCAGCTCAAGGTCCCGGGACAGGGTTCGTGGGGCCAACGTCCTGACTTTC
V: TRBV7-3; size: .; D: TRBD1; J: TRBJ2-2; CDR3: CASSFGTGSAGELFF; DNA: TGTGCCAGCAGCTTCGGGACAGGGTCCGCCGGGGAGCTGTTTTTT
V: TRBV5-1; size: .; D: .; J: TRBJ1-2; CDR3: CASTDEGIDYGYTF; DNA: TGCGCCAGCACAGATGAGGGAATCGACTATGGCTACACCTTC
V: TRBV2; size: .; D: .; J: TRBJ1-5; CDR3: CASTEGEVGQPQHF; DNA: TGTGCCAGCACCGAAGGTGAGGTCGGTCAGCCCCAGCATTTT
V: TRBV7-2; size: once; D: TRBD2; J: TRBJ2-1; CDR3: CASSFPLAGVNEQFF; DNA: TGTGCCAGCAGCTTCCCTCTAGCGGGGGTCAATGAGCAGTTCTTC
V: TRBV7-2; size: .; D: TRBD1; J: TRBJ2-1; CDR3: CASSLGQVLSNEQFF; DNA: TGTGCCAGCAGCCTGGGACAGGTTCTATCCAATGAGCAGTTCTTC
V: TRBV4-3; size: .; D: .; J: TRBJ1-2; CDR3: CASSPSRWNYGYTF; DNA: TGCGCCAGCAGCCCCTCGCGATGGAACTATGGCTACACCTTC
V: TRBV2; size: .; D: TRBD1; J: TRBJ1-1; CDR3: CASSLDRGPTEAFF; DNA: TGTGCCAGCAGTCTCGACAGGGGGCCCACTGAAGCTTTCTTT
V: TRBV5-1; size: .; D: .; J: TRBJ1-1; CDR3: CASSLVPGDTEAFF; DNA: TGCGCCAGCAGCTTGGTACCGGGGGACACTGAAGCTTTCTTT